These 27 T cell receptor beta chains originate from one sample sequenced in a study of regulatory T cells in long-lasting Graves disease. The time point denotes: persistent/refractory GD, antithyroid drugs over 5 years with positive TRAb. From PBMCs, RNA was extracted and then used to make the TCR library. Through Arm-PCR of CDR3 regions and iRepertoire HTBI primers, TCR beta libraries were built. TCRdb reprocessed the multiplex PCR reads via MiXCR and lists one record per CDR3 protein. This sample has over 650,000 distinct CDR3 sequences; around 30% occur once, and the top ten carry 35% to 55%. The sequencing here drew on peripheral blood mononuclear cells (PBMCs), taken when the disease was refractory, from a patient treated with antithyroid drugs. These receptors originate from a female donor with Graves disease.

The rearrangement uses TRBV7-9 and TRBJ1-1, with 12 bases aligning to TRBD1. The CDR3 length is 18 residues. The V gene end was trimmed by 2 bases and the J gene end by 0 bases; junction bases not matched to a gene: 7. Per germline, CDR1 SEHNR and CDR2 FQNEAQ (reference sequence). The CDR3 loop is CASSLSPGQGAMNTEAFF. The CDR3 nucleotides are TGTGCCAGCAGCTTATCTCCGGGACAGGGGGCAATGAACACTGAAGCTTTCTTT.

The chain couples TRBV19 to TRBJ1-1, with 11 bases fitting TRBD1. The CDR3 has 17 amino acids. Germline CDR1 reads LNHDA; CDR2 reads SQIVND (reference sequence). J was trimmed by 5 bases and V by 5 bases; bases with no gene match: 13. The CDR3 region is CASSPRTGGAGITEAFF. The CDR3 coding sequence is TGTGCCAGTAGTCCACGGACAGGGGGCGCCGGTATTACTGAAGCTTTCTTT. Combining the CDR3 with reference TRBV19 and TRBJ1-1 gives the whole variable domain DGGITQSPKYLFRKEGQNVTLSCEQNLNHDAMYWYRQDPGQGLRLIYYSQIVNDFQKGDIAEGYSVSREKKESFPLTVTSAQKNPTAFYLCASSPRTGGAGITEAFFGQGTRLTVV.

There are many counts of this clonotype. The chain employs TRBV6-1 and TRBJ1-5; D perhaps matches TRBD1 (5 bases). Germline V gives CDR1 MNHNS, CDR2 SASEGT. Trimming shortened V by 8 bases and J by 0 bases, and 14 bases separated the two germline ends. The CDR3 length is 15 residues. CDR3 protein: CASRSSQVSNQPQHF. The DNA for the CDR3 is TGTGCCAGCCGGAGTTCACAGGTTAGCAATCAGCCCCAGCATTTT.

The chain carries TRBV18 and TRBJ1-4; possible D gene TRBD1, 6 bases. The V end lost 0 bases, the J end lost 6 bases, and 11 bases lay between the germline ends. The germline V gene encodes CDR1 KGHSH and CDR2 LQKENI. The CDR3 totals 15 residues. CDR3 protein: CASSPPGHRDEKLFF. The CDR3, as DNA: TGTGCCAGCTCACCACCGGGACACCGGGATGAAAAACTGTTTTTT.

The chain links TRBV5-1 to TRBJ1-4, with a weak D call TRBD1 (6 bases). Trimming cost V 5 bases and J 7 bases, with 15 bases left between them. Germline CDR1 and CDR2: SGHRS and YFSETQ. CDR3 length: 14 residues. The CDR3 here is CASRWTERGEKLFF. The CDR3 DNA follows: TGCGCCAGCAGATGGACAGAACGGGGTGAAAAACTGTTTTTT.

The table lists this clonotype with a few counts. The V gene is TRBV20-1, the J gene TRBJ1-5; D may be TRBD1 (5 bases). Trimming stripped 2 bases from V and 7 bases from J, with 9 bases between. Germline values: CDR1 DFQATT, CDR2 SNEGSKA (reference sequence). The CDR3 is made up of 12 amino acids. The CDR3 DNA reads TGCAGTGCTAGACAGGGTAGCCAGCCCCAGCATTTT. Translation: CSARQGSQPQHF.

The CDR3 region is CATSRAPSGSTEAFF. The CDR3 coding sequence is TGTGCCACCAGCAGAGCCCCAAGTGGAAGCACTGAAGCTTTCTTT. The rearrangement uses TRBV15 and TRBJ1-1; D is uncertain. The CDR3 extends over 15 amino acids. Germline V gene sequence: CDR1 LNHNV, CDR2 YYDKDF (reference sequence). V lost 1 base, J lost 4 bases, and 13 bases lay in between.

This clonotype was counted many times. J is TRBJ1-6 and V is TRBV11-2, with D tentatively TRBD1 (5 bases). There are 14 residues in the CDR3. Germline CDR1 and CDR2: SGHAT and FQNNGV. V was cut by 5 bases and J by 10 bases, with 15 bases left in between. The CDR3 loop is CASSPPGWGSPLHF. CDR3 nucleotide sequence: TGTGCCAGCAGCCCTCCAGGTTGGGGGTCACCCCTCCACTTT.

The J gene is TRBJ1-2, the V gene TRBV27, with 11 nucleotides matching TRBD1. The CDR3 spans 13 residues. In germline, CDR1 is MNHEY, CDR2 SMNVEV (reference sequence). After removal of 6 bases from V and 8 bases from J, the junction contained 5 bases not matched to a gene. Here the CDR3 DNA reads TGTGCCAGCAGAGGGACAGGGGGTTTAGGCTACACCTTC. This encodes CASRGTGGLGYTF.

Written as DNA, the CDR3 is TGTGCCAGCAGTAAAGTGACAGGGATGACTGAAGCTTTCTTT. Its protein product is CASSKVTGMTEAFF. The J gene is TRBJ1-1, the V gene TRBV6-1; 7 nucleotides agree with TRBD1. The CDR3 has 14 amino acids. Per the germline V gene, CDR1 is MNHNS and CDR2 is SASEGT. After removal of 5 bases from V and 5 bases from J, the junction contained 8 bases not matched to a gene.

Comment on this clonotype: One base away lies a much larger clone, so this may be a sequencing read error. The chain carries TRBV12-3 or TRBV12-4 and TRBJ2-7; TRBD2 might be the D (6 bases). The CDR3 is made up of 14 amino acids. CDR3 bases: TGTGCCAGCAGCACCGGGACTTGGCCCTACGAGCGGTACTTC. Translation gives CASSTGTWPYERYF.

The V gene is TRBV5-1, the J gene TRBJ1-4; 9 bases agree with TRBD1. J lost 3 bases, V lost 4 bases, and 7 bases had no gene match. From germline, CDR1 is SGHRS and CDR2 YFSETQ. The CDR3 contains 16 residues. CDR3 bases: TGCGCCAGCAGCCTAGGGACAGGGAACTCTAATGAAAAACTGTTTTTT. It yields the protein CASSLGTGNSNEKLFF.

As to this clonotype: Given the absence of the conserved phenylalanine or tryptophan at the CDR3 end, a read error is likely. J is TRBJ1-2 and V is TRBV12-3 or TRBV12-4, with 9 bases lining up with TRBD1. This CDR3 comprises 12 residues. The V and J ends lost 5 bases and 5 bases, in that order; junction bases with no gene match: 0. This CDR3 is CASSGTGYGYTL. For the CDR3, the DNA is TGTGCCAGCAGTGGGACAGGGTATGGCTACACCCTC.

There are a few counts of this clonotype. The chain uses TRBV30 and TRBJ1-1, with D perhaps matching TRBD1 (6 bases). CDR1 is GTSNPN, CDR2 SVGIG, per germline (reference sequence). V was trimmed by 2 bases and J by 4 bases, leaving 14 bases between them. The CDR3 is 14 amino acids. CDR3 protein: CAWSTGARGTEAFF. The CDR3 nucleotides read TGTGCCTGGAGTACGGGGGCTAGGGGCACTGAAGCTTTCTTT.

This clonotype was detected a few times. The gene calls are TRBV12-3 or TRBV12-4 and TRBJ2-5; 10 bases match TRBD1. The V and J ends lost 3 bases and 1 base, in that order; junction bases with no gene match: 5. The CDR3 runs 16 residues. CDR3 sequence (DNA): TGTGCCAGCAGTTTGGGGGACAGGGGTACCCAAGAGACCCAGTACTTC. It yields the protein CASSLGDRGTQETQYF.

For the CDR3, the DNA is TGTGCCAGCAGCGTGGCGTTCGGAATGAACACTGAAGCTTTCTTT. Translated: CASSVAFGMNTEAFF. The chain employs TRBV9 and TRBJ1-1; no definite D call. This CDR3 region has 15 residues. V lost 2 bases, J lost 0 bases, and 11 bases lay in between. From germline, CDR1 is SGDLS and CDR2 YYNGEE. Using reference TRBV9 and TRBJ1-1 for the parts outside the CDR3, the full variable domain is DSGVTQTPKHLITATGQRVTLRCSPRSGDLSVYWYQQSLDQGLQFLIQYYNGEERAKGNILERFSAQQFPDLHSELNLSSLELGDSALYFCASSVAFGMNTEAFFGQGTRLTVV.

This chain links TRBV12-3 or TRBV12-4 with TRBJ2-2; 10 bases match TRBD2. Unmatched junction bases numbered 15, after V lost 4 bases and J lost 7 bases. The length of the CDR3 is 18 residues. Written as DNA, the CDR3 is TGTGCCAGCAGTTACTCCGTCCCGGGACTAGCGTTAAACGGGGAGCTGTTTTTT. Translation: CASSYSVPGLALNGELFF.

The chain is built from TRBV11-2 and TRBJ2-5; TRBD2 aligns across 15 bases. Germline loops: CDR1 SGHAT, CDR2 FQNNGV. The CDR3 contains 15 residues. V lost 6 bases and J lost 5; bases outside the gene matches: 4. CDR3 sequence reads: CASRGLAGGRETQYF. The CDR3 DNA is TGTGCCAGCAGGGGACTAGCGGGAGGTCGGGAGACCCAGTACTTC.

This clonotype was picked up a small number of times. The gene calls are TRBV7-8 and TRBJ1-5; D remains unclear. Trimming removed 2 bases from V and 6 bases from J, with 8 bases in between. The germline CDR1 and CDR2 sequences are SGHVS and FQNEAQ. This CDR3 is 13 amino acids long. CDR3 region: CASSLRGFQPQHF. CDR3 sequence (DNA): TGTGCCAGCAGCTTAAGAGGGTTTCAGCCCCAGCATTTT.

The chain combines TRBV7-2 with TRBJ1-5; tentative D call: TRBD1 (5 bases). Germline values: CDR1 SGHTA, CDR2 FQGNSA. V was clipped by 2 bases and J by 7 bases, with 15 bases between them. This CDR3 comprises 15 residues. Here the CDR3 DNA reads TGTGCCAGCAGCTTATTGTTAGGGGTGGGCCAGCCCCAGCATTTT. Translation: CASSLLLGVGQPQHF.

This chain links TRBV2 with TRBJ1-5; D ambiguous. V was clipped by 2 bases and J by 0 bases, with 5 bases between them. In germline, CDR1 is SNHLY, CDR2 FYNNEI. The length of the CDR3 is 14 residues. CDR3 loop: CASSERGSNQPQHF. CDR3 DNA: TGTGCCAGCAGTGAAAGAGGTAGCAATCAGCCCCAGCATTTT.

The chain recombines TRBV29-1 with TRBJ1-1; D possibly corresponds to TRBD1 (6 bases). Trimming took off 7 bases at V and 4 bases at J, with 19 bases between the two ends. This CDR3 region has 14 residues. The germline gives CDR1 SQVTM, CDR2 ANQGSEA. DNA of the CDR3: TGCAGCGCGAGACAGGCCGCGGGGGGCACTGAAGCTTTCTTT. The encoded protein is CSARQAAGGTEAFF. Complete variable domain (other parts from reference TRBV29-1 and TRBJ1-1): SAVISQKPSRDICQRGTSLTIQCQVDSQVTMMFWYRQQPGQSLTLIATANQGSEATYESGFVIDKFPISRPNLTFSTLTVSNMSPEDSSIYLCSARQAAGGTEAFFGQGTRLTVV.

This clonotype was detected ten times or more. This chain connects TRBV5-5 to TRBJ2-7; 7 bases are shared with TRBD1. Trimming cost V 4 bases and J 4 bases; bases outside gene matches: 11. The germline CDR1 and CDR2 sequences are SGHKS and YYEKEE (reference sequence). This CDR3 comprises 15 residues. The CDR3 DNA follows: TGTGCCAGCAGCCACGCGCGGACAGGCCCTTACGAGCAGTACTTC. It codes for CASSHARTGPYEQYF.

This clonotype appeared a few times. V is TRBV6-1 and J is TRBJ1-2; 7 positions agree with TRBD1. Germline CDR1 is MNHNS and CDR2 is SASEGT. Unmatched junction bases numbered 12, after V lost 4 bases and J lost 4 bases. The CDR3 is 16 amino acids. The CDR3 DNA reads TGTGCCAGCAGTGGATCGGGGACAGAGAGGAGCTATGGCTACACCTTC. Its translation is CASSGSGTERSYGYTF.

The chain couples TRBV20-1 to TRBJ2-7; the match to TRBD1 covers 8 bases. The germline gives CDR1 DFQATT, CDR2 SNEGSKA (reference sequence). This CDR3 is 16 amino acids long. V was pared by 3 bases and J by 3 bases, with 13 bases of the junction left unmatched. CDR3 in amino acids: CSASSGQGQTGYEQYF. CDR3 coding DNA: TGCAGTGCTAGCTCTGGACAGGGCCAGACAGGCTACGAGCAGTACTTC.

The chain carries TRBV20-1 and TRBJ1-5, with D possibly matching TRBD1 (6 bases). Germline V gene lookup returns CDR1 DFQATT and CDR2 SNEGSKA (reference sequence). Trimming left V 5 bases short and J 3 bases short, with 8 bases between. CDR3 size: 12 residues. The CDR3, as DNA: TGCAGTGCTGGACAGCCCAATCAGCCCCAGCATTTT. Residues: CSAGQPNQPQHF.

This clonotype was seen repeatedly, ten times or more. The chain uses TRBV12-3 or TRBV12-4 and TRBJ2-7; TRBD1 matches 7 bases. The CDR3 runs to 17 residues. After removal of 5 bases from V and 1 base from J, the junction contained 14 bases not matched to a gene. Written as DNA, the CDR3 is TGTGCCAGCAGTCCCGACCTTAGACAGGGTGAATCCTACGAGCAGTACTTC. Translated: CASSPDLRQGESYEQYF.